This T cell receptor (beta chain) was identified during a study of blood T cell repertoires in COVID-19. Overall study context: COVID-19 samples from acute and convalescent phases originated in the United States, Italy and Spain. Sample material is recorded as cDNA or gDNA derived from T cells, B-cell-depleted T cells, or PBMCs.

As to this clone: Additional DNA sequences in this sample encode the identical CDR3.

Patients at the Seattle site were enrolled during active infection and followed longitudinally. V was cut by 3 bases and J by 2 bases, with 7 bases left in between. The CDR3 totals 13 residues. Germline CDR1 and CDR2: SEHNR and FQNEAQ (reference sequence). Under the authors' procedure: Amplified reference gene primers provided the basis for estimating nucleated cell counts. Profiled with immunoSEQ multiplex PCR; TCRdb holds only in-frame clones, not every one. V and J calls and clone size follow that table, whereas D and trimming were derived from the DNA. The sample includes hundreds of thousands of clones, around 92% of them seen just once.

Sequences were obtained from peripheral blood. The receptor's source is a woman aged 30 to 39 with COVID-19, enrolled during active disease. This chain uses TRBV7-9 with TRBJ1-2; weak D call: TRBD1 (5 bases). DNA for the CDR3: TGTGCCAGCAGCTTGCAGGGAAACTATGGCTACACCTTC. It yields the protein CASSLQGNYGYTF.